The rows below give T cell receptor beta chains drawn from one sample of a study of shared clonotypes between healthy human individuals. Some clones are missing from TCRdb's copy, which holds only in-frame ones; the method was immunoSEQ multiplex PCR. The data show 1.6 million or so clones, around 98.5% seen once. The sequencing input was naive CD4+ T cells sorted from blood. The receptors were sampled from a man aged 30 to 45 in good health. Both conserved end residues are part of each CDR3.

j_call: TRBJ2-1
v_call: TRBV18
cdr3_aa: CASSPPGLGYNEQFF

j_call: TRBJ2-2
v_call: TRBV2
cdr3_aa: CASNRDKNTGELFF

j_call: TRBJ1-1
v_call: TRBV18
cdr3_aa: CASSPQASRMGTEAFF

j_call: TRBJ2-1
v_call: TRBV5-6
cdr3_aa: CASSFVAGGEQFF

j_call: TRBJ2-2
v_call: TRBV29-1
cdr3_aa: CSVDRDNTGELFF

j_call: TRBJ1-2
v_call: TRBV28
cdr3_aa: CASNLLGENYGYTF

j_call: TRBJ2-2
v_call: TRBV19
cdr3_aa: CASSIGQGVGTGELFF

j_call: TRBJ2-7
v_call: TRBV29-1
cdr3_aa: CSVKLVSKSGEQYF

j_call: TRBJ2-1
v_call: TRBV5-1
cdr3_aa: CASSLEALADYNEQFF

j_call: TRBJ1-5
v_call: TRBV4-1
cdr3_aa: CASSRATDQPQHF

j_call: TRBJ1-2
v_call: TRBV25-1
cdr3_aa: CASSETGVKYGYTF

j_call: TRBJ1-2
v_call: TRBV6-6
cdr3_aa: CASSRGKANGYTF

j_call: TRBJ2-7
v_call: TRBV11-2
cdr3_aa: CASSLEFSTEQYF

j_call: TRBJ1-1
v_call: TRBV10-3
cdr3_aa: CAISERGGNTEAFF

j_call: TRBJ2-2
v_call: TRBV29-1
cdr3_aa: CSVDSIGVAGELFF

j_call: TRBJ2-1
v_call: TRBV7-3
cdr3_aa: CASSHATSGVYNEQFF

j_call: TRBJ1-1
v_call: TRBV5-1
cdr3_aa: CASSLASAHEAFF

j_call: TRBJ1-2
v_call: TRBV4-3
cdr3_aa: CASSQESADTNYGYTF

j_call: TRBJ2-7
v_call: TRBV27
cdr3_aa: CASSLDRAYEQYF

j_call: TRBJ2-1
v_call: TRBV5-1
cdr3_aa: CASSRTSGLYNEQFF

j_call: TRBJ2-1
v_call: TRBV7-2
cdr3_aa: CASSLFPAGAYNEQFF

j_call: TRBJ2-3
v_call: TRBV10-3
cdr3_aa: CAISPSPSSGRPVDTQYF

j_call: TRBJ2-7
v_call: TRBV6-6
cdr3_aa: CASSGQGIANYEQYF

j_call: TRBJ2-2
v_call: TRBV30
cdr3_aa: CAWSKVPPRSANTGELFF

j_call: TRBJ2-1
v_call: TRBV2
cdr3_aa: CASTSGSSYNEQFF

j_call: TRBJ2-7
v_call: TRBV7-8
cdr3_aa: CASSFSGGEQYF

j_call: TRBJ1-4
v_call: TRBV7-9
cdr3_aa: CASSLDRGQGNEKLFF

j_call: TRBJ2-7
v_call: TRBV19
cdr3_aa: CASSIRGRDEQYF

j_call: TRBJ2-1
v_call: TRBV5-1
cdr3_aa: CASSPGTYPRGDEQFF

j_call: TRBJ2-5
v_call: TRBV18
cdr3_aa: CASSPPFMGQETQYF

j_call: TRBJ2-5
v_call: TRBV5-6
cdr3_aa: CASSLGSVQETQYF

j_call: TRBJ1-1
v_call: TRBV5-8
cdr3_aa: CASNLLGAFF

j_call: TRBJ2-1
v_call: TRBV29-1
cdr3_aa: CSVGNSNEQFF

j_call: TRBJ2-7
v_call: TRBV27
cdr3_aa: CASRPSGDYEQYF

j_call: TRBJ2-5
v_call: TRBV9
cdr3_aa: CASSLGTRETQYF